Each of the 6 T cell receptor beta chains below was sequenced from the same sample in a study of regulatory T cells in long-lasting Graves disease. Time point specified: persistent/refractory GD, antithyroid drugs over 5 years with positive TRAb. There was RNA extracted from PBMCs, and the TCR library was made from it. Relying on iRepertoire HTBI primers and Arm-PCR of CDR3 regions, the team built TCR beta libraries. One entry per CDR3 protein, called by TCRdb with MiXCR from the multiplex PCR reads. The sample carries 420,000 or so distinct CDR3 sequences, about a quarter recorded once. Sequenced here: peripheral blood mononuclear cells (PBMCs), sampled when the disease was refractory, from a patient treated with antithyroid drugs. The receptors originated from a female donor with Graves disease.

This clonotype was seen only a few times. The rearrangement links TRBV10-3 to TRBJ1-2, with TRBD1 as a possible D gene (5 bases). CDR1 is ENHRY and CDR2 is SYGVKD in the germline V gene. Trimming removed 0 bases at V and 4 bases at J, with 21 bases between. The CDR3 consists of 18 residues. CDR3 nucleotides: TGTGCCATCAGTGAGTCGATTTCCGGGAGAGGGGTAGGCTATGGCTACACCTTC. This translates into CAISESISGRGVGYGYTF.

This clonotype was observed many times. V and J are TRBV6-1 and TRBJ2-5; 9 bases align to TRBD1. In germline, CDR1 is MNHNS, CDR2 SASEGT. With V trimmed by 5 bases and J by 5 bases, 6 bases remained unmatched. The CDR3 has 14 amino acids. The chain's CDR3 is CASSRTGVGETQYF. CDR3 in DNA: TGTGCCAGCAGTCGGACAGGGGTCGGCGAGACCCAGTACTTC.

This clonotype appeared many times. The chain is built from TRBV28 and TRBJ1-2; 7 nucleotides agree with TRBD1. The CDR3 extends over 13 amino acids. J lost 4 bases, V lost 8 bases, and 7 bases had no gene match. CDR1 MDHEN and CDR2 SYDVKM come from the germline V gene. Written as DNA, the CDR3 is TGTGCCAGCTTCGACAGGGACCCCTATGGCTACACCTTC. Its protein product is CASFDRDPYGYTF.

This clonotype was detected ten times or more. The chain employs TRBV28 and TRBJ2-7, with 7 bases that match TRBD2. V was pared by 3 bases and J by 6 bases, with 17 bases of the junction left unmatched. There are 17 residues in the CDR3. CDR1 and CDR2 (germline): MDHEN, SYDVKM. Here the CDR3 reads CASSLGVREPLLVEQYF. The CDR3 DNA follows: TGTGCCAGCAGTTTGGGTGTGCGGGAGCCCCTCCTCGTCGAGCAGTACTTC.

This clonotype was counted once. This chain connects TRBV18 to TRBJ2-5; 12 positions agree with TRBD1. The length of the CDR3 is 19 residues. Germline CDR1 reads KGHSH; CDR2 reads LQKENI. J gave up 4 bases and V 0 bases, and 12 bases lay outside the gene matches. This chain's CDR3 is CASSPPAYAGTGGRETQYF. The CDR3 nucleotides read TGTGCCAGCTCACCACCTGCTTACGCCGGGACAGGGGGCCGAGAGACCCAGTACTTC.

This clonotype was observed at least ten times. The J gene is TRBJ2-5, the V gene TRBV11-1; 8 positions agree with TRBD2. V shed 5 bases and J 4 bases; nucleotides not matched to a gene: 6. Germline V gene lookup returns CDR1 SGHAT and CDR2 FQDESV (reference sequence). This CDR3 has 14 residues. This chain's CDR3 is CASSRSGTRETQYF. For the CDR3, the DNA is TGTGCCAGCAGCCGATCCGGGACTAGAGAGACCCAGTACTTC.